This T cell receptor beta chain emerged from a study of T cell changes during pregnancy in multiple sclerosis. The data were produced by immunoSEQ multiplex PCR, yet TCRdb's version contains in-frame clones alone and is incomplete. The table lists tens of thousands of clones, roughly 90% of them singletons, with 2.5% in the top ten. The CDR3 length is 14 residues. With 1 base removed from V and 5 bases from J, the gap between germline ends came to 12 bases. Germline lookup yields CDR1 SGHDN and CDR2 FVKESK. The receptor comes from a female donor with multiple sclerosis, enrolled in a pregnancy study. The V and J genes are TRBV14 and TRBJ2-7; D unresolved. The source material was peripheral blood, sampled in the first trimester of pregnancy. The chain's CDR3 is CASSQGGRPHEQYF. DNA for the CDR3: TGTGCCAGCAGCCAAGGAGGCCGCCCTCACGAGCAGTACTTC.